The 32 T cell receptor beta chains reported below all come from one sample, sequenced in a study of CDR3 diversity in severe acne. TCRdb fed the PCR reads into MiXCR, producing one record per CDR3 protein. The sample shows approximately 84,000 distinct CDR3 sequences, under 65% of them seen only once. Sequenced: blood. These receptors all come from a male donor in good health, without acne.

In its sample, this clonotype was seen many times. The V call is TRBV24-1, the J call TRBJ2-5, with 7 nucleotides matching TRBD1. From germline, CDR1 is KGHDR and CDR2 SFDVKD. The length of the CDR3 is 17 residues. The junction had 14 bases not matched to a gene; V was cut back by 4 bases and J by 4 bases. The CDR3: CATSDLGQQGVGETQYF. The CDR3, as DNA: TGTGCCACCAGTGACCTGGGACAGCAGGGGGTTGGAGAGACCCAGTACTTC.

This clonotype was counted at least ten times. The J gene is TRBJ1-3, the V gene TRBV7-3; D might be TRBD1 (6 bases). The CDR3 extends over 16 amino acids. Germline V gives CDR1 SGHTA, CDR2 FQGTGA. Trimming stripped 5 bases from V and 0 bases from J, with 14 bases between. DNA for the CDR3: TGTGCCAGCAGCCCCCAAGGACAGACCTCTGGAAACACCATATATTTT. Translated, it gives CASSPQGQTSGNTIYF.

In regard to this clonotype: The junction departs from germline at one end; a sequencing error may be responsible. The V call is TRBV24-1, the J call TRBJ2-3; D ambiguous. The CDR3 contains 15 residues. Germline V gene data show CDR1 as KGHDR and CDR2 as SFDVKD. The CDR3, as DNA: TGTGCCAGCAGTTACTCGCGGCAGTCCACAGATACGCAGTATTTT. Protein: CASSYSRQSTDTQYF.

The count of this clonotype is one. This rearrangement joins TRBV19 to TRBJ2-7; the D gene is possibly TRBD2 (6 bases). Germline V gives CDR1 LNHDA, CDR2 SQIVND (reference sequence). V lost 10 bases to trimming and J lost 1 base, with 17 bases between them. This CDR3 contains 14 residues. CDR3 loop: CATEGGMGSYEQYF. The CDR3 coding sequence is TGTGCCACCGAGGGCGGGATGGGATCCTACGAGCAGTACTTC.

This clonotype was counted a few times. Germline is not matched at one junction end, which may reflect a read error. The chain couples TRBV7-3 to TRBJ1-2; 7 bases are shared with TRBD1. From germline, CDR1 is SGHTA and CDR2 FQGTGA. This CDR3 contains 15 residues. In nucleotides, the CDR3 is TGTGCTAGCAGCTCAAGTAAAGGGGGCCAAGATGGCTACACCTTC. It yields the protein CASSSSKGGQDGYTF.

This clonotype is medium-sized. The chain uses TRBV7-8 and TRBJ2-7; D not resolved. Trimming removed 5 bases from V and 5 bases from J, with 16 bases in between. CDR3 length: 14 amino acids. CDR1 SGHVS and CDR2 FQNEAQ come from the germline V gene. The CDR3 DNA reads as TGTGCCAGCAGCCCGCGGCGGCCCCCCCACGAGCAGTACTTC. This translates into CASSPRRPPHEQYF.

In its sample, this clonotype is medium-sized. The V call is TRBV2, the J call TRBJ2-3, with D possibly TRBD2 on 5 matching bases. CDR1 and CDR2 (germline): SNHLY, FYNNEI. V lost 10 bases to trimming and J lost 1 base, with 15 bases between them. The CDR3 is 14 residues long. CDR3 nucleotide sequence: TGTGCCACGATGCCCGGGGTGGGCACAGATACGCAGTATTTT. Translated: CATMPGVGTDTQYF.

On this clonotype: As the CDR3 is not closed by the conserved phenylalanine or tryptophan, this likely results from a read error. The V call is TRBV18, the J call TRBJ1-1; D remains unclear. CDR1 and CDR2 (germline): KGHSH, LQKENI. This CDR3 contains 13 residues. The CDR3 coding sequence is TGTGCCAGCTCACAAGGACCCAACACTGGAGCTTTCTTG. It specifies CASSQGPNTGAFL.

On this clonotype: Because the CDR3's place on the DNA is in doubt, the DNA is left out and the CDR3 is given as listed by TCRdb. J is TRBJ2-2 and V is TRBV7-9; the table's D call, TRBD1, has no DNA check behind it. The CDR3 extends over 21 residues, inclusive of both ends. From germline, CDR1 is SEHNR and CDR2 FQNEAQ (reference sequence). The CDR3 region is CASSPPGQGLRAVLRAGELFF.

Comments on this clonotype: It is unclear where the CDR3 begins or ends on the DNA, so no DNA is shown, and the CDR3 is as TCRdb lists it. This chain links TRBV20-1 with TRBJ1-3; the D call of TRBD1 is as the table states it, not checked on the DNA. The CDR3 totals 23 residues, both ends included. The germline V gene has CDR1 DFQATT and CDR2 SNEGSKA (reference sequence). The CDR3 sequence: CSAVGGSMASTDTQYFGPGTIYF.

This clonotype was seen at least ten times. The CDR3 coding sequence is TGTGCCAGCAGTGAAGGCAGTTATAGCAATCAGCCCCAGCATTTT. It encodes CASSEGSYSNQPQHF. This chain links TRBV25-1 with TRBJ1-5; D is uncertain. CDR3 size: 15 residues. Germline V lookup: CDR1 MGHDK, CDR2 SYGVNS. V lost 2 bases, J lost 0 bases, and 8 bases lay in between.

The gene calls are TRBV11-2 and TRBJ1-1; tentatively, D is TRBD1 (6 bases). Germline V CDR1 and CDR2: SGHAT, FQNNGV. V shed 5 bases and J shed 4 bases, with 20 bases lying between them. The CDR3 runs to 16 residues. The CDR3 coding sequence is TGTGCCAGCAGCCCATTACGAGTACAGGGTACCACTGAAGCTTTCTTT. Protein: CASSPLRVQGTTEAFF. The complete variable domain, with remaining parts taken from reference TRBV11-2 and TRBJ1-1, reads EAGVAQSPRYKIIEKRQSVAFWCNPISGHATLYWYQQILGQGPKLLIQFQNNGVVDDSQLPKDRFSAERLKGVDSTLKIQPAKLEDSAVYLCASSPLRVQGTTEAFFGQGTRLTVV.

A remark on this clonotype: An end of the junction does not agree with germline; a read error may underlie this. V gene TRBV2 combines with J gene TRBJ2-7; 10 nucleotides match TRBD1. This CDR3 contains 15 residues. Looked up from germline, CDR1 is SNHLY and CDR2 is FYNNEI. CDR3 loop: CARTEGQGPTYERYF. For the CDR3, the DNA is TGTGCCAGGACTGAGGGACAGGGGCCAACCTACGAGCGGTACTTC.

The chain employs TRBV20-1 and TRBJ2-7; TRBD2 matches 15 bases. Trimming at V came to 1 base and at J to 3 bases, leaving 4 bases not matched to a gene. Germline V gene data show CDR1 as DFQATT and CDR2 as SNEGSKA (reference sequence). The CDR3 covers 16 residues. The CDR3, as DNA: TGCAGTGCTAGAGCGGGACTAGCGGGAGGTATCTACGAGCAGTACTTC. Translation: CSARAGLAGGIYEQYF.

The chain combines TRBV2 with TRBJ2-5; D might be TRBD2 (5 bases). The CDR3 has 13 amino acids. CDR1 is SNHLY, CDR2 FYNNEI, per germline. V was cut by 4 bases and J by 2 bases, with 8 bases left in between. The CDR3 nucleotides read TGTGCCAGCAGTGGTAGCGCGCAAGAGACCCAGTACTTC. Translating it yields CASSGSAQETQYF.

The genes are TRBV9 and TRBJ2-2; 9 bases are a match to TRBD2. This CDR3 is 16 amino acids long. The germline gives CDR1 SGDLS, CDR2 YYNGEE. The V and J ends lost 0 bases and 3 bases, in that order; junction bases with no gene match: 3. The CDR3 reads CASSVAAGGDTGELFF. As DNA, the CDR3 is TGTGCCAGCAGCGTAGCGGCGGGAGGGGACACCGGGGAGCTGTTTTTT.

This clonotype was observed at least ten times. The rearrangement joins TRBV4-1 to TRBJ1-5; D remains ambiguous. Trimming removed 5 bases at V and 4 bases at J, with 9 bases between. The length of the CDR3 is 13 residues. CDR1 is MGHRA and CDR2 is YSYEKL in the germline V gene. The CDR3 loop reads CASSDTRNQPQHF. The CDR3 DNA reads TGCGCCAGCAGCGATACTCGTAATCAGCCCCAGCATTTT.

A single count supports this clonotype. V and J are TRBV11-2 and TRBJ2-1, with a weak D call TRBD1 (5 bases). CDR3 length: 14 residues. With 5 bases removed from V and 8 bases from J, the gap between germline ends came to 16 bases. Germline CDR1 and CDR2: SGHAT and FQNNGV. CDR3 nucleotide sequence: TGTGCCAGCAGCCCGCTAAGGGGTAGGGATGAGCAGTTCTTC. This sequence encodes CASSPLRGRDEQFF.

The CDR3: CASSIRSDRVNNQPQHF. Here the CDR3 DNA reads TGTGCCAGTAGTATCCGATCCGACAGGGTGAACAATCAGCCCCAGCATTTT. The chain links TRBV19 to TRBJ1-5; 7 bases match TRBD1. The CDR3 length is 17 residues. Germline V gene lookup returns CDR1 LNHDA and CDR2 SQIVND (reference sequence). After removal of 3 bases from V and 3 bases from J, the junction contained 11 bases not matched to a gene.

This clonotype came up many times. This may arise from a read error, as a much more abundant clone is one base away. The CDR3 here is CASSTTGGGGYAF. The CDR3 nucleotides are TGTGCCAGCAGTACGACAGGGGGAGGTGGCTACGCCTTC. The V and J genes are TRBV7-9 and TRBJ1-2, with TRBD1 matching over 9 bases. This CDR3 spans 13 amino acids. The germline V gene encodes CDR1 SEHNR and CDR2 FQNEAQ (reference sequence).

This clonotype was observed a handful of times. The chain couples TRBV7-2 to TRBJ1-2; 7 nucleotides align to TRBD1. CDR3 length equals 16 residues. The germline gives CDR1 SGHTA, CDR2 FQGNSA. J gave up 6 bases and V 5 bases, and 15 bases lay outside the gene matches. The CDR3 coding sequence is TGTGCCAGCAGCCAAGTAATAGACAGGGTTGGCAATGGCTACACCTTC. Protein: CASSQVIDRVGNGYTF.

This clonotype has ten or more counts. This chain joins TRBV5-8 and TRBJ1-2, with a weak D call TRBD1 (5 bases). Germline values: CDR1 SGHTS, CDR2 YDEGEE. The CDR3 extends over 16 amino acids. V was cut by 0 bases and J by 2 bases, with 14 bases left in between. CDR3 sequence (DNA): TGTGCCAGCAGCTTGGCCGAGGGGATGTTCAACTATGGCTACACCTTC. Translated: CASSLAEGMFNYGYTF.

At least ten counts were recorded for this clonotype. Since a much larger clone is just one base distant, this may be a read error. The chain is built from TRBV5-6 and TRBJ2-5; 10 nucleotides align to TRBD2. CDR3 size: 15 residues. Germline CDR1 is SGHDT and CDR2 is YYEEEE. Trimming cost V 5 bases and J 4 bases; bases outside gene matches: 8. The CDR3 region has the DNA TGTGCCAGCAGTCCAACTAGCGGGGTAAGAGAGACCCAGTACTTC. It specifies CASSPTSGVRETQYF.

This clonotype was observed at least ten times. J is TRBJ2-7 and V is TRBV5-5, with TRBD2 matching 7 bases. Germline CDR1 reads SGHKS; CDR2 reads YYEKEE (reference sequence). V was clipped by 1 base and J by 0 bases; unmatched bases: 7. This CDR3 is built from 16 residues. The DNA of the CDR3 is TGTGCCAGCAGCTTGAAAGCGGGGCCTGCCTCCTACGAGCAGTACTTC. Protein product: CASSLKAGPASYEQYF.

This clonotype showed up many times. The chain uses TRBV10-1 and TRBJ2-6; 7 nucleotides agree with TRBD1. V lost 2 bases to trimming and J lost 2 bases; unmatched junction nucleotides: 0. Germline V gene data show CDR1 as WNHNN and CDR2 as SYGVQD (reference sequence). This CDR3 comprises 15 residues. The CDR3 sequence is CASSEDRAGANVLTF. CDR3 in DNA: TGCGCCAGCAGTGAGGACAGGGCTGGGGCCAACGTCCTGACTTTC.

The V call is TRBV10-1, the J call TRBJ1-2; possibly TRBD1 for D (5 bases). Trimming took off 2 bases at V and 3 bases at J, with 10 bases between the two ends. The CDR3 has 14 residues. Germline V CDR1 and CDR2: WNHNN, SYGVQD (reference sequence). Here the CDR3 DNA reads TGCGCCAGCAGTGAGGCAGGGACGGACTATGGCTACACCTTC. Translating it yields CASSEAGTDYGYTF.

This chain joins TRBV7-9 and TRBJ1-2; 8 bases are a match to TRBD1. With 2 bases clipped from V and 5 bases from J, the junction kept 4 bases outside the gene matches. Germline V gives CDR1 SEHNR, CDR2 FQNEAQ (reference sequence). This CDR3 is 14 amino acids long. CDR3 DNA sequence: TGTGCCAGCAGCTTAACTTGGACAGGGTATGGCTACACCTTC. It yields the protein CASSLTWTGYGYTF.

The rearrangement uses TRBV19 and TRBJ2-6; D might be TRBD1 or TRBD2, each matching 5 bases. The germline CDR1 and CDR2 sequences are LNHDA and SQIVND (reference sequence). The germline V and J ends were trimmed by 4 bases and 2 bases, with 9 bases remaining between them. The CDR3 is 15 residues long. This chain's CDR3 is CASSTLGAGANVLTF. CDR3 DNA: TGTGCCAGTAGTACTCTGGGGGCTGGGGCCAACGTCCTGACTTTC.

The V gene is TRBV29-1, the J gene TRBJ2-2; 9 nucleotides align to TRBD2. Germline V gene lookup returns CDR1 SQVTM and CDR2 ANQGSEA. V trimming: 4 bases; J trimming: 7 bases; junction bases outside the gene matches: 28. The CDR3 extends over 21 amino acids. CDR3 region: CSVGSNLRAGGSSVFFGELFF. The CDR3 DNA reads TGCAGCGTTGGTAGCAACCTAAGGGCGGGAGGGTCCTCCGTTTTCTTCGGGGAGCTGTTTTTT.

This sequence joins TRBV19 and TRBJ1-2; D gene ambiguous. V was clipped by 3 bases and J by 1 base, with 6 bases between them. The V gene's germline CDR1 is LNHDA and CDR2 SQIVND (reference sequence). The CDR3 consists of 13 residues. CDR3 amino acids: CASSMGSNYGYTF. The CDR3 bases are TGTGCCAGTAGTATGGGCAGTAACTATGGCTACACCTTC.

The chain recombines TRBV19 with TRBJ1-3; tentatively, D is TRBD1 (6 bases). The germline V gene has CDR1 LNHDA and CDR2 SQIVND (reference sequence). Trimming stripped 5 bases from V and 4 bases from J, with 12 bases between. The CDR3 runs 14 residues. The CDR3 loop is CASSPGTSGNTIYF. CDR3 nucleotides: TGTGCCAGTAGTCCCGGGACATCGGGAAACACCATATATTTT.

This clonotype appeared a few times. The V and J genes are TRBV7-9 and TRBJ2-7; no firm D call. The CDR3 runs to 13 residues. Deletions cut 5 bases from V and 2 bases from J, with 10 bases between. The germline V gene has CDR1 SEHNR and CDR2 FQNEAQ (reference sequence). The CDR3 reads CASSPTATYEQYF. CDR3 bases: TGTGCCAGCAGCCCCACAGCGACCTACGAGCAGTACTTC.